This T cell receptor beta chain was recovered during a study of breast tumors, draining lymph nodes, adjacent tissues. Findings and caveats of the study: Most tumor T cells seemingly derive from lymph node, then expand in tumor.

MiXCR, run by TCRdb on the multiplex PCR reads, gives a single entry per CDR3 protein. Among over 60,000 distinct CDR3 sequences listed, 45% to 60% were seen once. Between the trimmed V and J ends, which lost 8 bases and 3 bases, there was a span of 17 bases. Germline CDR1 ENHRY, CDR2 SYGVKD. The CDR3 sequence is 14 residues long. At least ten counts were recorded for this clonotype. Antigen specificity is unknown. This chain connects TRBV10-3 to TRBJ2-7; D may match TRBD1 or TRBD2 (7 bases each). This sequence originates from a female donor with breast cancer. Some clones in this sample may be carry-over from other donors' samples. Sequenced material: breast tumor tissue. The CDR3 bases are TGTGCCATCGGGCCCAGGGGGGGGTACTACGAGCAGTACTTC. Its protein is CAIGPRGGYYEQYF.